The 29 T cell receptor beta chains presented below share a single source sample, sequenced in a study of T cells after yellow fever vaccination. Using its own MiXCR run on the 5' RACE reads, TCRdb lists one record per CDR3 protein. The profile shows 170,000 or so distinct CDR3 sequences, approximately 6.2% of them singletons. This material consisted of CD4+ T cells sorted from PBMCs, taken on the day of the first yellow fever vaccination. The origin of the receptors is a man younger than 30 who received the YFV17D yellow fever vaccine.

This clonotype was recorded many times. The rearrangement joins TRBV5-1 to TRBJ1-2; TRBD1 aligns across 7 bases. Germline CDR1 is SGHRS and CDR2 is YFSETQ. The V and J ends lost 2 bases and 2 bases, in that order; junction bases with no gene match: 3. The CDR3 extends over 14 amino acids. Here the CDR3 DNA reads TGCGCCAGCAGCTTCCGGGACAGCAACTATGGCTACACCTTC. The encoded protein is CASSFRDSNYGYTF.

This clonotype was counted a few times. The chain joins TRBV15 to TRBJ2-7; weak D call: TRBD1 (5 bases). There are 17 residues in the CDR3. Germline V gene sequence: CDR1 LNHNV, CDR2 YYDKDF (reference sequence). Trimming took off 0 bases at V and 0 bases at J, with 15 bases between the two ends. The CDR3 here is CATSRDPRAGYSYEQYF. For the CDR3, the DNA is TGTGCCACCAGCAGAGATCCTCGTGCAGGGTACTCCTACGAGCAGTACTTC.

In this sample, this clonotype turned up many times. The V and J genes are TRBV12-3 or TRBV12-4 and TRBJ1-1; D remains ambiguous. This CDR3 has 14 residues. V was pared by 7 bases and J by 0 bases, with 12 bases between. CDR3 sequence reads: CASTRSNMNTEAFF. The CDR3 bases are TGTGCCAGCACCCGCTCTAACATGAACACTGAAGCTTTCTTT.

This clonotype was seen more than once but under ten times. The V gene is TRBV6-5, the J gene TRBJ1-2, with D maybe TRBD1 (5 bases). Germline V gives CDR1 MNHEY, CDR2 SVGAGI. The germline V and J ends were trimmed by 6 bases and 0 bases, with 17 bases remaining between them. The CDR3 runs 16 residues. The CDR3 DNA reads TGTGCCAGCAGCCACCTCGGGACTTTGTCTAACTATGGCTACACCTTC. Translating gives CASSHLGTLSNYGYTF.

The chain couples TRBV7-2 to TRBJ2-7, with D perhaps TRBD1 (5 bases). V was cut by 1 base and J by 1 base, with 11 bases left in between. CDR1 SGHTA and CDR2 FQGNSA come from the germline V gene. The CDR3 runs 15 residues. The CDR3 sequence is CASSLDWGRSYEQYV. The CDR3 DNA sequence: TGTGCCAGCAGCTTAGATTGGGGCAGATCCTACGAGCAGTACGTC.

This clonotype was seen many times. The rearrangement links TRBV7-2 to TRBJ1-5; no clear D gene. Between the trimmed V and J ends, which lost 5 bases and 1 base, there was a span of 9 bases. The CDR3 consists of 14 residues. Germline CDR1 SGHTA, CDR2 FQGNSA. The CDR3, as DNA: TGTGCCAGCAGCCGCTGGATCAGCAATCAGCCCCAGCATTTT. Translating it yields CASSRWISNQPQHF.

There are many counts of this clonotype. This chain connects TRBV19 to TRBJ1-6; D remains ambiguous. V was shortened by 3 bases and J by 4 bases, with 7 bases between the two germline ends. Germline loops: CDR1 LNHDA, CDR2 SQIVND (reference sequence). This CDR3 has 14 amino acids. The DNA of the CDR3 is TGTGCCAGTAGTATTCGCCCGTATAATTCACCCCTCCACTTT. Translated, it gives CASSIRPYNSPLHF.

This clonotype was seen repeatedly, ten times or more. The gene calls are TRBV18 and TRBJ2-7; perhaps TRBD1 as D (5 bases). There are 13 residues in the CDR3. Germline values: CDR1 KGHSH, CDR2 LQKENI. The V end was cut by 8 bases, the J end by 6 bases, with 17 bases between. The CDR3, as DNA: TGTGCCAGCGCGTCAGGGCCACCTGGCGAGCAGTACTTC. As protein: CASASGPPGEQYF.

This clonotype appeared many times. The chain couples TRBV11-1 to TRBJ2-6; 12 nucleotides line up with TRBD2. V dropped 0 bases and J dropped 4; count of bases not matched to a gene: 7. The CDR3 runs 19 residues. Germline V gene data show CDR1 as SGHAT and CDR2 as FQDESV (reference sequence). CDR3 sequence reads: CASSLALTSGGKGANVLTF. CDR3 bases: TGTGCCAGCAGCTTAGCGCTAACTAGCGGGGGGAAAGGGGCCAACGTCCTGACTTTC. Variable domain in full (rest from reference TRBV11-1 and TRBJ2-6): EAEVAQSPRYKITEKSQAVAFWCDPISGHATLYWYRQILGQGPELLVQFQDESVVDDSQLPKDRFSAERLKGVDSTLKIQPAELGDSAMYLCASSLALTSGGKGANVLTFGAGSRLTVL.

This clonotype was seen more than once but under ten times. V gene TRBV2 combines with J gene TRBJ2-2; the match to TRBD1 covers 8 bases. Germline V gene lookup returns CDR1 SNHLY and CDR2 FYNNEI. V lost 2 bases to trimming and J lost 6 bases; unmatched junction nucleotides: 8. The CDR3 totals 16 residues. In nucleotides, the CDR3 is TGTGCCAGCAGTGAAAGGCAGGGGGCCTTGGCCGGGGAGCTGTTTTTT. Translating it yields CASSERQGALAGELFF.

Notes on this clonotype: A much larger clonotype is one base distant, so this may be a read error. The chain joins TRBV10-3 to TRBJ1-2; no clear D gene. CDR1 is ENHRY and CDR2 is SYGVKD in the germline V gene. The CDR3 is 14 residues long. CDR3 loop: CANSAMEGAYGYTF. CDR3 in DNA: TGTGCCAACAGTGCAATGGAGGGAGCCTATGGCTACACCTTC.

V usage is TRBV6-1 and J usage is TRBJ2-1; 9 bases match TRBD1. The CDR3 loop spans 14 amino acids. V shed 7 bases, J shed 7 bases, and the junction held 8 bases outside the gene matches. The germline gives CDR1 MNHNS, CDR2 SASEGT. CDR3 in DNA: TGTGCCAGCACTCCCGGACAGGGGCCAAATGAGCAGTTCTTC. It specifies CASTPGQGPNEQFF.

This clonotype has a count of ten or more. V is TRBV7-2 and J is TRBJ2-3; D is undetermined. The CDR3 sequence is 12 residues long. V was clipped by 2 bases and J by 5 bases, with 5 bases between them. Germline assignment: CDR1 SGHTA and CDR2 FQGNSA. The CDR3 here is CASSLNLDTQYF. Here the CDR3 DNA reads TGTGCCAGCAGCTTAAACTTAGATACGCAGTATTTT. The full variable domain, its missing parts supplied by reference TRBV7-2 and TRBJ2-3, is GAGVSQSPSNKVTEKGKDVELRCDPISGHTALYWYRQSLGQGLEFLIYFQGNSAPDKSGLPSDRFSAERTGGSVSTLTIQRTQQEDSAVYLCASSLNLDTQYFGPGTRLTVL.

The chain recombines TRBV7-3 with TRBJ1-2; 10 bases align to TRBD1. Per germline, CDR1 SGHTA and CDR2 FQGTGA. Unmatched junction bases numbered 7, after V lost 4 bases and J lost 8 bases. The CDR3 contains 14 residues. CDR3 nucleotides: TGTGCCAGCAGCTCAATGACAGGGGGCACCGGCTACACCTTC. As protein: CASSSMTGGTGYTF.

This clonotype has just a few counts. V is TRBV27 and J is TRBJ2-1; 10 bases align to TRBD1. V dropped 5 bases and J dropped 8; count of bases not matched to a gene: 6. CDR3 length equals 14 residues. CDR1 and CDR2 from the germline V gene are MNHEY and SMNVEV (reference sequence). In DNA, the CDR3 is TGTGCCAGCAGTCGCCGGACAGGGGGTGATGAGCAGTTCTTC. Translated, it gives CASSRRTGGDEQFF.

This clonotype was seen more than once but under ten times. The gene calls are TRBV12-3 or TRBV12-4 and TRBJ1-5; no definite D call. The V and J ends lost 1 base and 4 bases respectively, with 14 bases between them. The CDR3 is 16 amino acids. This CDR3 is CASSLESGESNQPQHF. The CDR3 nucleotides read TGTGCCAGCAGTTTAGAGTCCGGGGAGTCAAATCAGCCCCAGCATTTT.

This clonotype was seen repeatedly, ten times or more. This chain links TRBV5-1 with TRBJ2-1, with 8 bases fitting TRBD2. Trimming cost V 4 bases and J 2 bases; bases outside gene matches: 5. CDR3 length equals 15 residues. Germline loops: CDR1 SGHRS, CDR2 YFSETQ. CDR3 residues: CASSRSGGTYNEQFF. CDR3 coding DNA: TGCGCCAGCAGCCGGAGCGGGGGCACCTACAATGAGCAGTTCTTC.

The V and J genes are TRBV5-1 and TRBJ1-2; 9 bases agree with TRBD1. This CDR3 region has 15 residues. In germline, CDR1 is SGHRS, CDR2 YFSETQ. Germline trimming cut 4 bases from V and 7 bases from J; bases unmatched to any gene: 11. The CDR3 protein is CASSAGTGSPGGYTF. The CDR3 coding sequence is TGCGCCAGCAGCGCCGGGACAGGGAGTCCTGGTGGCTACACCTTC.

This clonotype was seen a few times. This chain uses TRBV7-2 with TRBJ1-2; the D gene is possibly TRBD1 (6 bases). The CDR3 consists of 14 residues. CDR1 and CDR2 (germline): SGHTA, FQGNSA. V lost 5 bases and J 6 bases, leaving 16 bases between the germline ends. In DNA, the CDR3 is TGTGCCAGCAGCCCTCCGGACAGCTTAGATGGCTACACCTTC. Amino acid sequence: CASSPPDSLDGYTF.

This clonotype was recorded a few times. The chain is built from TRBV7-9 and TRBJ2-5; 7 positions agree with TRBD1. This CDR3 has 14 amino acids. Per germline, CDR1 SEHNR and CDR2 FQNEAQ (reference sequence). Germline trimming cut 0 bases from V and 5 bases from J; bases unmatched to any gene: 3. CDR3 coding DNA: TGTGCCAGCAGCTTAGCGACAGGGAGTGAGACCCAGTACTTC. Its protein is CASSLATGSETQYF.

With respect to this clonotype: This sequence may be a read error, since a much larger clone differs from it by one base. The chain combines TRBV9 with TRBJ1-6; TRBD1 matches 9 bases. This CDR3 is built from 16 residues. The V segment lost 4 bases and the J segment 7 bases; nucleotides outside the gene matches: 9. Germline V lookup: CDR1 SGDLS, CDR2 YYNGEE. The CDR3 sequence: CASSFYGGQGNSPLHF. DNA of the CDR3: TGTGCCAGCAGCTTTTATGGTGGACAGGGGAATTCACCCCTCCACTTT.

This clonotype was picked up many times. The chain links TRBV7-2 to TRBJ2-3; 7 positions agree with TRBD2. Germline V gene data show CDR1 as SGHTA and CDR2 as FQGNSA. V lost 5 bases to trimming and J lost 1 base; unmatched junction nucleotides: 9. CDR3 length: 16 amino acids. The CDR3 coding sequence is TGTGCCAGCAGCCAAGGGAGGGGCAGGGGCACAGATACGCAGTATTTT. It yields the protein CASSQGRGRGTDTQYF.

A few counts support this clonotype. The J gene is TRBJ2-5, the V gene TRBV4-1, with 11 bases that match TRBD2. The CDR3 loop spans 19 amino acids. Trimming removed 0 bases from V and 1 base from J; junction bases left unmatched: 10. CDR1 and CDR2 (germline): MGHRA, YSYEKL. The CDR3 sequence is CASSQDPLAGGSLQETQYF. The DNA of the CDR3 is TGCGCCAGCAGCCAAGATCCCCTAGCGGGGGGCTCCCTCCAAGAGACCCAGTACTTC.

This clonotype has only a few counts. The chain joins TRBV18 to TRBJ2-2; a weak D match, TRBD2 (6 bases). CDR1 KGHSH and CDR2 LQKENI come from the germline V gene. Trimming left V 2 bases short and J 6 bases short, with 10 bases between. This CDR3 is 14 amino acids long. This CDR3 reads CASSPSEGSGELFF. The CDR3 DNA reads TGTGCCAGCTCACCATCGGAGGGTTCCGGGGAGCTGTTTTTT. Supplemented by reference TRBV18 and TRBJ2-2, the full variable domain reads NAGVMQNPRHLVRRRGQEARLRCSPMKGHSHVYWYRQLPEEGLKFMVYLQKENIIDESGMPKERFSAEFPKEGPSILRIQQVVRGDSAAYFCASSPSEGSGELFFGEGSRLTVL.

Regarding this clonotype: A much larger clone lies a single base off, so this may be a read error. The chain has TRBV15 and TRBJ2-2; D is unclear. The CDR3 consists of 15 residues. Germline CDR1 reads LNHNV; CDR2 reads YYDKDF (reference sequence). Trimming removed 0 bases from V and 7 bases from J, with 12 bases in between. CDR3: CATSRDPEWDGELFF. As DNA, the CDR3 is TGTGCCACCAGCAGAGATCCAGAATGGGACGGGGAGCTGTTTTTT.

This clonotype was observed a handful of times. The chain couples TRBV12-5 to TRBJ1-4; TRBD1 agrees at 9 bases. The J segment lost 8 bases and the V segment lost 0 bases, leaving 16 bases of the junction unmatched. This CDR3 is built from 19 residues. Germline CDR1 LGHNT, CDR2 FRNRAP. The CDR3 reads CASGLVRPGQGCPEEKLFF. DNA of the CDR3: TGTGCTAGTGGTTTGGTCCGCCCCGGACAGGGGTGTCCTGAAGAAAAACTGTTTTTT.

The chain is built from TRBV5-1 and TRBJ2-3; 7 bases match TRBD2. The CDR3 is 16 amino acids. Germline CDR1 and CDR2: SGHRS and YFSETQ. V lost 0 bases, J lost 2 bases, and 6 bases stayed unmatched. The CDR3 region is CASSLAGGGPTDTQYF. In nucleotides, the CDR3 is TGCGCCAGCAGCTTGGCCGGCGGGGGACCCACAGATACGCAGTATTTT.

In this sample, this clonotype turned up many times. This chain joins TRBV2 and TRBJ2-7; the D is unclear. The germline V gene encodes CDR1 SNHLY and CDR2 FYNNEI. The V end lost 7 bases, the J end lost 6 bases, and 19 bases lay between the germline ends. The CDR3 contains 14 residues. This CDR3 reads CASNSRRWLGEQYF. The DNA for the CDR3 is TGTGCCAGCAATTCCAGGCGTTGGCTCGGCGAGCAGTACTTC.

The rearrangement uses TRBV6-8 and TRBJ2-7, with TRBD2 as a possible D gene (6 bases). CDR1 and CDR2 (germline): MNHGY, SAAAGT. The V gene lost 6 bases and the J gene lost 2 bases, with 8 bases spanning the gap. This CDR3 spans 12 amino acids. Written as DNA, the CDR3 is TGTGCCAGCAGCCGGGAGACCTACGAGCAGTACTTC. This gives the protein CASSRETYEQYF.